This record concerns one T cell receptor (beta chain) sequence. What it binds is not known. These data are taken from a study of beta chain features in type 1 diabetes. General study findings and limits: It was not settled here whether HLA type affects TCRB rearrangement. Among patients with Type 1 diabetes, TCRB CDR3s were moderately but significantly shorter in every one of the four CD4+ subsets.

From germline, CDR1 is SGDLS and CDR2 YYNGEE. This CDR3 has 15 amino acids. V gave up 4 bases and J gave up 8 bases, with 16 bases separating them. Reverse transcription of all isolated RNA meant that expressed TCRB transcripts were sequenced. The data were produced by immunoSEQ multiplex PCR, yet TCRdb's version contains in-frame clones alone and is incomplete. Of about 340,000 clones detected, around 9.7% appear once; the ten largest clones hold about 1%. This TCR was recovered from a man under 40 with type 1 diabetes. The V gene is TRBV9, the J gene TRBJ1-6; D is perhaps TRBD1 (5 bases). The specimen sequenced was central memory CD4+ T cells from blood. The CDR3 protein is CASSTTMTEDSPLHF. The CDR3 nucleotides are TGTGCCAGCAGCACGACTATGACAGAGGATTCACCCCTCCACTTT.